One and the same sample provided the 16 T cell receptor beta chains below, sequenced in a study of CD8 T cells in ankylosing spondylitis. From the 5' RACE reads, TCRdb called clonotypes with MiXCR, one entry per CDR3 protein. The sample includes more than 100,000 distinct CDR3 sequences, approximately 10% of them seen just once. Sequencing was done on a sample of blood, either unsorted or a sorted T cell fraction (not recorded which). The receptors were sampled from a female donor with ankylosing spondylitis or in good health (not recorded which).

This clonotype was counted at least ten times. V gene TRBV20-1 combines with J gene TRBJ2-7; D is perhaps TRBD2 (5 bases). The CDR3 runs to 20 residues. CDR1 is DFQATT and CDR2 is SNEGSKA in the germline V gene (reference sequence). V shed 5 bases and J shed 2 bases, with 34 bases lying between them. In nucleotides, the CDR3 is TGCAGTGCTCAGCTCATCGTTCCTTCCTTGGGCCGGGGAGTACCCTACGAGCAGTACTTC. Translating gives CSAQLIVPSLGRGVPYEQYF.

This clonotype was counted at least ten times. The V and J genes are TRBV20-1 and TRBJ1-5, with 8 bases matching TRBD1. Trimming at V came to 0 bases and at J to 2 bases, leaving 0 bases not matched to a gene. The CDR3 spans 14 residues. Germline CDR1 reads DFQATT; CDR2 reads SNEGSKA (reference sequence). The CDR3 loop is CSAREDRGNQPQHF. CDR3 nucleotide sequence: TGCAGTGCTAGAGAGGACAGGGGCAATCAGCCCCAGCATTTT.

This clonotype was counted at least ten times. The chain carries TRBV6-1 and TRBJ2-1; 7 nucleotides agree with TRBD2. The CDR3 length is 16 residues. V was clipped by 6 bases and J by 7 bases; unmatched bases: 15. The germline CDR1 and CDR2 sequences are MNHNS and SASEGT. CDR3 nucleotides: TGTGCCAGCAGGGGAGGGCCGTCGGGAAGTCGAAATGAGCAGTTCTTC. Its protein is CASRGGPSGSRNEQFF.

This clonotype has just a few counts. The genes are TRBV10-2 and TRBJ1-3, with D perhaps TRBD1 (5 bases). The germline V and J ends were trimmed by 3 bases and 4 bases, with 10 bases remaining between them. The CDR3 sequence is 14 residues long. CDR1 and CDR2 from the germline V gene are WSHSY and SAAADI. As DNA, the CDR3 is TGCGCCAGCAGTGACAGGGCAGCAGGAAACACCATATATTTT. Protein product: CASSDRAAGNTIYF.

This clonotype has more than one count but fewer than ten. The chain joins TRBV3-1 to TRBJ1-2; possibly TRBD1 for D (5 bases). Trimming cost V 4 bases and J 5 bases, with 11 bases left between them. There are 13 residues in the CDR3. Germline V gene sequence: CDR1 LGHDT, CDR2 YNNKEL (reference sequence). The CDR3 here is CASSPAGGYGYTF. CDR3 coding DNA: TGTGCCAGCAGCCCCGCCGGGGGTTATGGCTACACCTTC.

This clonotype occurred many times. The rearrangement links TRBV28 to TRBJ2-3, with a possible D match to TRBD2 (5 bases). The CDR3 extends over 14 amino acids. CDR1 MDHEN and CDR2 SYDVKM come from the germline V gene. The V gene lost 7 bases and the J gene lost 6 bases, with 17 bases spanning the gap. The CDR3 region is CASTKLGPTDTQYF. CDR3 sequence (DNA): TGTGCCAGCACTAAACTAGGCCCCACGGATACGCAGTATTTT.

The chain is built from TRBV29-1 and TRBJ2-7, with D possibly matching TRBD1 (5 bases). In germline, CDR1 is SQVTM, CDR2 ANQGSEA. Between the trimmed V and J ends, which lost 5 bases and 2 bases, there was a span of 19 bases. This CDR3 has 15 amino acids. CDR3 sequence: CSVQTPRDLTYEQYF. Here the CDR3 DNA reads TGCAGCGTTCAAACCCCCAGGGATCTAACCTACGAGCAGTACTTC.

In DNA, the CDR3 is TGTGCCAGCAGCTTATTAGCGCGGGGACAGGGGTCGCGGAACACCGGGGAGCTGTTTTTT. Translation: CASSLLARGQGSRNTGELFF. V is TRBV7-8 and J is TRBJ2-2, with 10 bases identical to TRBD1. The J segment lost 1 base and the V segment lost 2 bases, leaving 13 bases of the junction unmatched. CDR3 length equals 20 residues. From germline, CDR1 is SGHVS and CDR2 FQNEAQ.

There are many counts of this clonotype. The chain joins TRBV29-1 to TRBJ2-7, with TRBD1 matching over 7 bases. CDR3 length equals 11 residues. Germline V gene sequence: CDR1 SQVTM, CDR2 ANQGSEA. The junction had 6 bases not matched to a gene; V was cut back by 7 bases and J by 6 bases. This chain's CDR3 is CSGWDRSEQYF. Here the CDR3 DNA reads TGCAGCGGCTGGGACAGAAGCGAGCAGTACTTC.

This clonotype has a count of ten or more. J is TRBJ1-2 and V is TRBV6-1; D ambiguous. The CDR3 is 13 amino acids. Deletions cut 1 base from V and 5 bases from J, with 8 bases between. CDR1 is MNHNS and CDR2 is SASEGT in the germline V gene. CDR3: CASSEGLGYGYTF. The CDR3 DNA sequence: TGTGCCAGCAGTGAAGGTTTGGGGTATGGCTACACCTTC.

This clonotype was seen a handful of times. The chain employs TRBV2 and TRBJ1-2; perhaps TRBD1 as D (6 bases). V was shortened by 7 bases and J by 6 bases, with 12 bases between the two germline ends. The CDR3 sequence is 12 residues long. Germline V gene lookup returns CDR1 SNHLY and CDR2 FYNNEI. The CDR3 nucleotides read TGTGCCAGCATATTACACAGGGATGGCTACACCTTC. Protein: CASILHRDGYTF.

This clonotype was observed at least ten times. The rearrangement joins TRBV5-1 to TRBJ2-1; 7 nucleotides match TRBD2. V gave up 1 base and J gave up 7 bases; unmatched junction bases: 8. There are 15 residues in the CDR3. CDR1 and CDR2 (germline): SGHRS, YFSETQ. CDR3: CASSLTGGRENEQFF. The CDR3 DNA follows: TGCGCCAGCAGCTTGACTGGAGGGAGGGAAAATGAGCAGTTCTTC.

This clonotype was counted ten times or more. The chain uses TRBV2 and TRBJ2-1, with TRBD1 identical over 8 bases. Germline V gene sequence: CDR1 SNHLY, CDR2 FYNNEI. Trimming cost V 6 bases and J 8 bases; bases outside gene matches: 6. The CDR3 sequence is 13 residues long. The CDR3 reads CASRQGGTDEQFF. The CDR3 DNA follows: TGTGCCAGCAGACAGGGGGGTACGGATGAGCAGTTCTTC.

Note on this clonotype: This may come from a read error, since a much larger clone is one base off. The chain recombines TRBV11-2 with TRBJ1-2; D gene ambiguous. This CDR3 is 14 amino acids long. Germline CDR1 reads SGHAT; CDR2 reads FQNNGV. The DNA of the CDR3 is TGTGCCAGCAGCAAAACACCAGGCGTCTCTGGCGACACCTTC. Translating gives CASSKTPGVSGDTF.

At least ten counts were recorded for this clonotype. V usage is TRBV11-2 and J usage is TRBJ2-2; 7 bases align to TRBD2. The CDR3 runs 19 residues. The ends lost 5 bases at V and 5 bases at J; junction bases unmatched: 20. Germline CDR1 reads SGHAT; CDR2 reads FQNNGV. As DNA, the CDR3 is TGTGCCAGCAGCCTAATCGGGGTCAGTGGCGGGGGAGTTACCGGGGAGCTGTTTTTT. Encoded protein: CASSLIGVSGGGVTGELFF.

This clonotype was counted a few times. V is TRBV18 and J is TRBJ2-7, with a tentative D call TRBD2 (5 bases). The CDR3 spans 14 residues. Trimming pared 0 bases from V and 7 bases from J, leaving 13 bases between. Per germline, CDR1 KGHSH and CDR2 LQKENI. The CDR3 loop reads CASSPPTKAGEQYF. The CDR3 nucleotides are TGTGCCAGCTCACCACCGACCAAGGCGGGTGAGCAGTACTTC. Full variable domain (missing parts from reference TRBV18 and TRBJ2-7): NAGVMQNPRHLVRRRGQEARLRCSPMKGHSHVYWYRQLPEEGLKFMVYLQKENIIDESGMPKERFSAEFPKEGPSILRIQQVVRGDSAAYFCASSPPTKAGEQYFGPGTRLTVT.